This entry features one T cell receptor beta chain sequence. The antigen remains unidentified. Clones were sequenced by immunoSEQ multiplex PCR, and TCRdb holds only the in-frame ones, with some missing. The sample includes fewer than 6,500 clones, about three quarters of them seen just once. Sample time point: proximal margin of the surgical specimen (macroscopically non-inflamed). The sample belongs to a study of T cell repertoires in ileal Crohn's disease. Study conclusions and caveats: Clonality above 26.8% at surgery always came with endoscopic recurrence.

Germline CDR1 MGHDK, CDR2 SYGVNS. CDR3 length: 13 residues. The J segment lost 4 bases and the V segment lost 7 bases, leaving 6 bases of the junction unmatched. Sequencing input: ileal tissue. The J gene is TRBJ2-7, the V gene TRBV25-1; 8 bases align to TRBD1. The sequence came from an adult with Crohn's disease. CDR3 loop: CASISGGGYEQYF. The CDR3 DNA sequence: TGTGCCAGCATCTCAGGGGGCGGGTACGAGCAGTACTTC.